This is a list of T cell receptor beta chains from one sample in a study of blood T cell repertoires in COVID-19. Repertoires were generated with immunoSEQ multiplex PCR, while TCRdb's copy carries only in-frame clones and drops some. Among 210,000 or so clones listed, almost 90% were seen once. The material sequenced was peripheral blood. The receptor source for this set is a man aged 50-60 years with acute or convalescent COVID-19. Each CDR3 is given with its conserved first and last residue. Each record gives: V gene, D gene, J gene, clone size, CDR3 protein, CDR3 DNA. D genes are given only for firm matches. Expanded clones are given a class, and other clones once, few, many or no size at all.

>TRBV12-3/TRBV12-4|TRBD1|TRBJ1-2|once
CASTRGTGDGYTF
TGTGCCAGCACCCGGGGGACAGGGGATGGCTACACCTTC
>TRBV6-5|TRBD2|TRBJ2-3|-
CASRASGGAGDTQYF
TGTGCCAGCAGGGCTAGCGGGGGGGCGGGAGATACGCAGTATTTT
>TRBV5-1|TRBD1|TRBJ2-1|-
CASLTGTGVHNEQFF
TGCGCCAGCCTTACAGGGACAGGGGTCCACAATGAGCAGTTCTTC
>TRBV7-9|TRBD2|TRBJ2-3|few
CASSPAASGGRDTQYF
TGTGCCAGCAGCCCGGCGGCTAGCGGAGGGAGGGATACGCAGTATTTT
>TRBV6-4|TRBD1|TRBJ1-1|-
CASSLDRGAEAFF
TGTGCCAGCAGTTTGGACAGGGGCGCTGAAGCTTTCTTT
>TRBV24-1|TRBD1|TRBJ2-1|-
CATSERPGGYNEQFF
TGTGCCACCAGTGAACGGCCAGGGGGTTACAATGAGCAGTTCTTC
>TRBV5-1|-|TRBJ2-3|-
CASSLGQEAADTQYF
TGCGCCAGCAGCTTGGGCCAGGAGGCAGCGGATACGCAGTATTTT
>TRBV5-1|-|TRBJ2-6|-
CASSLANSGANVLTF
TGCGCCAGCAGCTTGGCCAACTCTGGGGCCAACGTCCTGACTTTC
>TRBV4-1|-|TRBJ2-1|-
CASSDHQASYNEQFF
TGCGCCAGCAGCGATCACCAAGCGTCCTACAATGAGCAGTTCTTC
>TRBV21-1|-|TRBJ2-2|-
CASSKSREANTGELFF
TGTGCCAGCAGCAAATCCCGCGAAGCTAACACCGGGGAGCTGTTTTTT
>TRBV7-8|TRBD1|TRBJ2-7|-
CASSDRDSAYEQYF
TGTGCCAGCAGCGATCGGGACAGCGCCTACGAGCAGTACTTC
>TRBV2|-|TRBJ1-5|once
CASSGTGLNNQPQHF
TGTGCCAGCAGCGGTACAGGGCTAAACAATCAGCCCCAGCATTTT
>TRBV11-2|-|TRBJ2-5|few
CASSTRRRTALETQYF
TGTGCCAGCAGCACCCGACGACGAACAGCATTGGAGACCCAGTACTTC
>TRBV25-1|-|TRBJ2-7|-
CASTGQSSTHEQYF
TGTGCCAGCACAGGACAGTCTTCCACCCACGAGCAGTACTTC
>TRBV19|TRBD1|TRBJ1-5|-
CASSGTGGNQPQHF
TGTGCCAGTAGCGGGACAGGTGGCAATCAGCCCCAGCATTTT
>TRBV28|-|TRBJ1-6|-
CASSRGGGVSYNSPLHF
TGTGCCAGCAGTCGCGGTGGGGGGGTCTCCTATAATTCACCCCTCCACTTT
>TRBV6-6|-|TRBJ1-2|-
CASSYGQEPIYGYTF
TGTGCCAGCAGTTACGGGCAGGAACCGATCTATGGCTACACCTTC
>TRBV28|-|TRBJ1-1|-
CASRRYSYEAFF
TGTGCCAGCAGGAGATACAGCTATGAAGCTTTCTTT
>TRBV2|-|TRBJ1-2|-
CASPREERSYGYTF
TGTGCCAGCCCCAGGGAAGAGAGGAGCTATGGCTACACCTTC
>TRBV3-1/TRBV3-2|TRBD2|TRBJ2-1|once
CASSQQGGSPRGEQFF
TGTGCCAGCAGCCAACAGGGCGGGAGCCCCCGGGGAGAGCAGTTCTTC
>TRBV6-5|-|TRBJ1-1|-
CASSYRGRATEAFF
TGTGCCAGCAGTTACCGAGGCAGGGCCACTGAAGCTTTCTTT
>TRBV27|TRBD2|TRBJ2-1|-
CASSLSAGVFNEQFF
TGTGCCAGCAGTTTGTCAGCGGGAGTTTTCAATGAGCAGTTCTTC
>TRBV10-3|-|TRBJ1-2|-
CAIPSPDRSYGYTF
TGTGCCATTCCTTCGCCGGACAGAAGTTATGGCTACACCTTC
>TRBV10-3|-|TRBJ1-1|-
CAIISGTEAFF
TGTGCCATCATCTCCGGCACTGAAGCTTTCTTT